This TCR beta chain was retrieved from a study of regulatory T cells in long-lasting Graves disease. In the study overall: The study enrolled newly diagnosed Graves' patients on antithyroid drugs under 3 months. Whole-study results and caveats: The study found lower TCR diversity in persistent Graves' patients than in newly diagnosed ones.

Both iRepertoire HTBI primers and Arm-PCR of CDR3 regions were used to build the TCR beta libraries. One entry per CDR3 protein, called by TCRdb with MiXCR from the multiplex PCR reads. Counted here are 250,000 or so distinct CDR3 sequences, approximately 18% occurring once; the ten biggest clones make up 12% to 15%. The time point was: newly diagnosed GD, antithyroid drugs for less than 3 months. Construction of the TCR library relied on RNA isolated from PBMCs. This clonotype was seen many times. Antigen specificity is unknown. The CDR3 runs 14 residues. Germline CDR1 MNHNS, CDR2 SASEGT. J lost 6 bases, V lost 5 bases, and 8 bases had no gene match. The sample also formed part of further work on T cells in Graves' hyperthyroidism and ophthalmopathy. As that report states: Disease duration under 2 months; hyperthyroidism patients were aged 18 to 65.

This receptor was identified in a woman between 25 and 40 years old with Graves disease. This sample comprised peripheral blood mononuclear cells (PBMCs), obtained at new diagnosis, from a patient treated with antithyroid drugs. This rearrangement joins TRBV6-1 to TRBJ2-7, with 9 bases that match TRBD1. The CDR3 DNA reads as TGTGCCAGCAGTACCGGGACAGGGAGGTCCGAGCAGTACTTC. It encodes CASSTGTGRSEQYF.